Reported below is one T cell receptor (beta chain). This CDR3 has 13 residues. V was cut by 4 bases and J by 4 bases, with 10 bases left in between. Germline V lookup: CDR1 SGHNT, CDR2 YENEEA. In the authors' workflow: Estimation of nucleated cell counts relied on the amplification of reference gene primers. Repertoires were generated with immunoSEQ multiplex PCR, while TCRdb's copy carries only in-frame clones and drops some. The V and J calls and clone size were taken over from that table, and D and trimming were inferred from the DNA. The profile covers about 120,000 clones, with around nine tenths appearing a single time and approximately 2.3% taken by the ten largest. This entry is derived from a study of blood T cell repertoires in COVID-19.

The receptor was derived from a woman between 50 and 59 years old with acute or convalescent COVID-19. Sample: peripheral blood. The V gene is TRBV11-3, the J gene TRBJ1-2; D gene ambiguous. CDR3 in amino acids: CASSSLAFYGYTF. The CDR3 coding sequence is TGTGCCAGCAGCTCTCTAGCGTTCTATGGCTACACCTTC.